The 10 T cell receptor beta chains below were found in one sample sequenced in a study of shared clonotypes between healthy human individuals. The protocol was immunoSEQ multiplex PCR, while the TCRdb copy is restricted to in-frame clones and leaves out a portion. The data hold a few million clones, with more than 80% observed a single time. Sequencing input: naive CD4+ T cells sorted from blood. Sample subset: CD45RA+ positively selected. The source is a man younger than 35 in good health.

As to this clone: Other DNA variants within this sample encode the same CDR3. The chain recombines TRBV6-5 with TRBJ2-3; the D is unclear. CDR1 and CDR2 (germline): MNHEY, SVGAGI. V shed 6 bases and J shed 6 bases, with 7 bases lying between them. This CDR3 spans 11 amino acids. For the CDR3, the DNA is TGTGCCAGCAGCGACCTGGATACGCAGTATTTT. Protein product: CASSDLDTQYF.

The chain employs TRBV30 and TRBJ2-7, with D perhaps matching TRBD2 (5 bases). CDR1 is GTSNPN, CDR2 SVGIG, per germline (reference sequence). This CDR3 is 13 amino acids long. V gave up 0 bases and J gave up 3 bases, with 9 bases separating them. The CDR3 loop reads CAWSVGGFYEQYF. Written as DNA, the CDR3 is TGTGCCTGGAGTGTCGGCGGGTTCTACGAGCAGTACTTC.

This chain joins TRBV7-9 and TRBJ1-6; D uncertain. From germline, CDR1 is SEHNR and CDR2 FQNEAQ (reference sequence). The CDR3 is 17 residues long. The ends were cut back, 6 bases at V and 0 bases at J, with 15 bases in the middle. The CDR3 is CASSPGKLYSYNSPLHF. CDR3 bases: TGTGCCAGCAGTCCTGGAAAGCTATACTCCTATAATTCACCCCTCCACTTT.

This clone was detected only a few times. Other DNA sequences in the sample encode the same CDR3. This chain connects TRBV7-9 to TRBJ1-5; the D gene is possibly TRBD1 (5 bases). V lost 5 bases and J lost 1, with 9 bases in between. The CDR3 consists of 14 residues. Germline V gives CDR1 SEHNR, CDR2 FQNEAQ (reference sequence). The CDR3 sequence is CASSLWDSNQPQHF. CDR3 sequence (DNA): TGTGCCAGCAGCCTTTGGGACAGCAATCAGCCCCAGCATTTT.

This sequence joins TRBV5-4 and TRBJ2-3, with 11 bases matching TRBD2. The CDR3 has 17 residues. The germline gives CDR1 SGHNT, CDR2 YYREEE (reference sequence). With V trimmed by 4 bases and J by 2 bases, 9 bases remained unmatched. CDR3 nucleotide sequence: TGTGCCAGCAGCAGAGCCGGGACTAGCGGATTCACAGATACGCAGTATTTT. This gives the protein CASSRAGTSGFTDTQYF. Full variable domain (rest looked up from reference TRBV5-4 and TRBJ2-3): ETGVTQSPTHLIKTRGQQVTLRCSSQSGHNTVSWYQQALGQGPQFIFQYYREEENGRGNFPPRFSGLQFPNYSSELNVNALELDDSALYLCASSRAGTSGFTDTQYFGPGTRLTVL.

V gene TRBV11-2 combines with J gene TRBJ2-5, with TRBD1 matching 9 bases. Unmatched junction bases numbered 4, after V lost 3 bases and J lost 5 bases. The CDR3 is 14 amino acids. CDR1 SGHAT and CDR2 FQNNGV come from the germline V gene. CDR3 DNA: TGTGCCAGCAGCTTCTCTACAGGGGGCGAGACCCAGTACTTC. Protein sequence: CASSFSTGGETQYF.

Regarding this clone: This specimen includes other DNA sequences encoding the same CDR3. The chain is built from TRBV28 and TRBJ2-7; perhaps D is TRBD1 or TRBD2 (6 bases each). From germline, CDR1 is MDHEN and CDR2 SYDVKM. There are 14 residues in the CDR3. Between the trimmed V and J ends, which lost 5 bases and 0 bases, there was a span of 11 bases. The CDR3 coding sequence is TGTGCCAGCAGTGGAGGGGGAAGCTCCTACGAGCAGTACTTC. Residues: CASSGGGSSYEQYF.

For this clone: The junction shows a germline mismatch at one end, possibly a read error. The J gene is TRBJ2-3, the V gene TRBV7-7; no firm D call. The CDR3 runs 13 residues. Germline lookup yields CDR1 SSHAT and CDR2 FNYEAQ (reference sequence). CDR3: CASSLVDSDTQYF. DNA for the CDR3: TGTGCTAGCAGCTTAGTTGACTCAGATACGCAGTATTTT.

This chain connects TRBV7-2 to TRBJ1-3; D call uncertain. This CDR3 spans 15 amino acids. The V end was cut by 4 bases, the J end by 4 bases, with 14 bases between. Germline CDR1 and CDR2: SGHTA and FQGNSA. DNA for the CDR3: TGTGCCAGCAGCTCCGACCCCGGGTGGGGAAACACCATATATTTT. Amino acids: CASSSDPGWGNTIYF.

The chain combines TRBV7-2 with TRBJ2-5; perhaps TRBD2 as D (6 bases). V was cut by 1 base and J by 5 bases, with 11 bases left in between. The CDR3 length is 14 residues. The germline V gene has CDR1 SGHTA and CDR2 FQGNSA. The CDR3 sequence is CASSLVPAGETQYF. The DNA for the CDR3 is TGTGCCAGCAGCTTAGTCCCGGCGGGGGAGACCCAGTACTTC.